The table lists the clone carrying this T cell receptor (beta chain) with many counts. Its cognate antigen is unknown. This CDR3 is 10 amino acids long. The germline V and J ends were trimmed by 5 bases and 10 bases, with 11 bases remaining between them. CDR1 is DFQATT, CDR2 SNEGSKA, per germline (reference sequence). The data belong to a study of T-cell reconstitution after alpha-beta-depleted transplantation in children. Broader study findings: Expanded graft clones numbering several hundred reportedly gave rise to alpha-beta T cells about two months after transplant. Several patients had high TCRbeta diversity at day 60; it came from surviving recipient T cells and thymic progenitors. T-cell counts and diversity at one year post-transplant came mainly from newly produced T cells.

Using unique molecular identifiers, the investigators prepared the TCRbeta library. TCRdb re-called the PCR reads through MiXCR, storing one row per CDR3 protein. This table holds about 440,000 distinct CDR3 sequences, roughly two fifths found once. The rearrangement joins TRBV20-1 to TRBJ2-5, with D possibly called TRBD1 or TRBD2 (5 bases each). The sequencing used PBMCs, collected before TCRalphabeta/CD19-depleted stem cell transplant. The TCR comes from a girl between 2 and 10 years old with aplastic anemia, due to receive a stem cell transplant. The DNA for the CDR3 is TGCAGTGCTTGGGAGAGGGGCCAGTACTTC. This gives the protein CSAWERGQYF.